This entry concerns a single T cell receptor (beta chain). The entry originates in a study of blood T cell repertoires in COVID-19. The J segment lost 2 bases and the V segment lost 4 bases, leaving 4 bases of the junction unmatched. CDR1 and CDR2 from the germline V gene are SGHRS and YFSETQ. The CDR3 has 14 residues. Produced via immunoSEQ multiplex PCR; TCRdb's table is partial and in-frame only. The sample lists about 170,000 clones; about 80% were seen once. The sequencing sample was made of peripheral blood. The sequence was obtained from a human donor with acute or convalescent COVID-19. The donor label of this sample is uncertain. The J gene is TRBJ2-3, the V gene TRBV5-1, with 7 positions matching TRBD1. The CDR3 region has the DNA TGCGCCAGCAGCCCGGACAGGTCCACAGATACGCAGTATTTT. Protein sequence: CASSPDRSTDTQYF.